This entry lists 23 T cell receptor beta chains sequenced from one sample in a study of siplizumab effects on memory and regulatory T cells. Assay used: immunoSEQ multiplex PCR; TCRdb lists only in-frame clones, some missing. The sample consists of more than 85,000 clones, about nine tenths of them appearing once. Sequencing was done on a sample of CD4+ T cells sorted from blood. Every receptor here comes from a human donor in good health.

The chain carries TRBV15 and TRBJ2-7; 8 positions match TRBD1. From germline, CDR1 is LNHNV and CDR2 YYDKDF (reference sequence). The CDR3 is made up of 15 amino acids. Trimming at V came to 4 bases and at J to 4 bases, leaving 9 bases not matched to a gene. CDR3 loop: CATSKSGTGAYEQYF. In DNA form, the CDR3 reads TGTGCCACCAGCAAGTCGGGGACAGGAGCATACGAGCAGTACTTC.

The gene calls are TRBV2 and TRBJ1-5; TRBD1 might be the D (5 bases). The CDR3 totals 15 residues. V was shortened by 6 bases and J by 2 bases, with 14 bases between the two germline ends. Germline-derived CDR1 and CDR2 are SNHLY and FYNNEI. CDR3 sequence: CASSSDQGGNQPQHF. DNA of the CDR3: TGTGCCAGCAGCTCCGACCAAGGGGGCAATCAGCCCCAGCATTTT.

V is TRBV19 and J is TRBJ1-2; D is perhaps TRBD1 (5 bases). Germline V gene data show CDR1 as LNHDA and CDR2 as SQIVND (reference sequence). V shed 3 bases and J shed 6 bases, with 14 bases lying between them. This CDR3 spans 14 amino acids. The CDR3 spells CASSIGQLRNGYTF. The CDR3 DNA reads as TGTGCCAGTAGTATCGGACAATTAAGGAATGGCTACACCTTC.

The V and J genes are TRBV19 and TRBJ2-7; a possible D gene is TRBD1 (7 bases). The V and J ends lost 5 bases and 2 bases respectively, with 16 bases between them. Per germline, CDR1 LNHDA and CDR2 SQIVND (reference sequence). This CDR3 comprises 15 residues. In DNA, the CDR3 is TGTGCCAGTAGTGCGCGGGACGGGACAGCCTACGAGCAGTACTTC. Translating it yields CASSARDGTAYEQYF.

This chain connects TRBV19 to TRBJ2-1; 9 nucleotides align to TRBD1. Germline lookup yields CDR1 LNHDA and CDR2 SQIVND (reference sequence). The length of the CDR3 is 14 residues. V lost 9 bases, J lost 4 bases, and 7 bases stayed unmatched. Here the CDR3 reads CASSSGTGYNEQFF. The CDR3 bases are TGTGCCAGCAGCTCCGGGACAGGGTACAATGAGCAGTTCTTC.

This clone has a handful of counts. V is TRBV28 and J is TRBJ1-1; 9 nucleotides match TRBD1. This CDR3 is 14 amino acids long. The germline V gene has CDR1 MDHEN and CDR2 SYDVKM. V lost 4 bases to trimming and J lost 7 bases; unmatched junction nucleotides: 7. CDR3 region: CASSSPQGAIEAFF. As DNA, the CDR3 is TGTGCCAGCAGTTCCCCACAGGGGGCGATTGAAGCTTTCTTT.

The chain is built from TRBV4-2 and TRBJ2-7; tentative D call: TRBD2 (7 bases). The CDR3 has 16 residues. V was shortened by 1 base and J by 2 bases, with 15 bases between the two germline ends. Germline CDR1 and CDR2: LGHNA and YNFKEQ. The CDR3 DNA reads as TGTGCCAGCAGCCAAGGTCCGCGGGGGCACACCTACGAGCAGTACTTC. This codes for CASSQGPRGHTYEQYF.

J is TRBJ1-3 and V is TRBV6-8, with D uncertain. Trimming left V 2 bases short and J 0 bases short, with 8 bases between. There are 15 residues in the CDR3. Germline CDR1 MNHGY, CDR2 SAAAGT. The CDR3 loop reads CASSYQESSGNTIYF. Here the CDR3 DNA reads TGTGCCAGCAGTTACCAGGAGAGCTCTGGAAACACCATATATTTT.

The CDR3 here is CASSLPYVDPTDTQYF. The CDR3 region has the DNA TGTGCCAGCAGCTTACCATACGTTGACCCCACAGATACGCAGTATTTT. The rearrangement uses TRBV7-9 and TRBJ2-3, with no clear D. From germline, CDR1 is SEHNR and CDR2 FQNEAQ (reference sequence). CDR3 length: 16 residues. V lost 2 bases and J lost 2, with 14 bases in between. The full variable domain, in which reference TRBV7-9 and TRBJ2-3 provide the parts outside the CDR3, is DTGVSQNPRHKITKRGQNVTFRCDPISEHNRLYWYRQTLGQGPEFLTYFQNEAQLEKSRLLSDRFSAERPKGSFSTLEIQRTEQGDSAMYLCASSLPYVDPTDTQYFGPGTRLTVL.

The V and J genes are TRBV18 and TRBJ1-1; TRBD1 is a possible D gene (5 bases). The CDR3 totals 12 residues. V shed 0 bases and J shed 8 bases, with 7 bases lying between them. Germline V lookup: CDR1 KGHSH, CDR2 LQKENI. The CDR3 sequence: CASSPPTGEAFF. CDR3 DNA: TGTGCCAGCTCACCACCCACAGGAGAAGCTTTCTTT.

The chain couples TRBV18 to TRBJ2-1; possibly TRBD1 or TRBD2 for D (5 bases each). This CDR3 spans 15 amino acids. Trimming removed 6 bases from V and 2 bases from J, with 14 bases in between. The V gene's germline CDR1 is KGHSH and CDR2 LQKENI. CDR3 residues: CASSPGTPPYNEQFF. CDR3 nucleotides: TGTGCCAGCTCGCCCGGGACCCCACCCTACAATGAGCAGTTCTTC.

V gene TRBV11-2 combines with J gene TRBJ1-5; D call uncertain. V lost 0 bases and J 7 bases, leaving 16 bases between the germline ends. This CDR3 comprises 16 residues. The germline CDR1 and CDR2 sequences are SGHAT and FQNNGV. CDR3 sequence: CASSLDGLPGVQPQHF. CDR3 nucleotide sequence: TGTGCCAGCAGCTTAGATGGCCTCCCTGGGGTCCAGCCCCAGCATTTT.

The chain couples TRBV5-8 to TRBJ2-7, with D tentatively TRBD1 (6 bases). This CDR3 spans 15 amino acids. Trimming took 1 base from V and 3 from J, leaving 14 bases between them. The V gene's germline CDR1 is SGHTS and CDR2 YDEGEE. Written as DNA, the CDR3 is TGTGCCAGCAGCTTGTTCCCGGGACATATCTACGAGCAGTACTTC. Its protein is CASSLFPGHIYEQYF.

Written as DNA, the CDR3 is TGTGCCAGCAGACGCACAGGGTTCTCCGGGGAGCTGTTTTTT. Translation: CASRRTGFSGELFF. V usage is TRBV7-8 and J usage is TRBJ2-2, with D perhaps TRBD1 (6 bases). Trimming removed 6 bases from V and 6 bases from J, with 14 bases in between. In germline, CDR1 is SGHVS, CDR2 FQNEAQ. This CDR3 comprises 14 residues.

The chain joins TRBV20-1 to TRBJ2-5; D remains ambiguous. This CDR3 has 11 amino acids. Trimming removed 6 bases at V and 3 bases at J, with 8 bases between. Germline V gene lookup returns CDR1 DFQATT and CDR2 SNEGSKA (reference sequence). The CDR3 nucleotides are TGCAGTGCAGAAAGAGAAGAGACCCAGTACTTC. Translated: CSAEREETQYF.

The chain combines TRBV5-1 with TRBJ2-7, with D unresolved. Germline V gene lookup returns CDR1 SGHRS and CDR2 YFSETQ. Trimming took 3 bases from V and 2 from J, leaving 15 bases between them. The CDR3 is made up of 15 amino acids. Here the CDR3 reads CASSSAPGLTYEQYF. The CDR3 DNA is TGCGCCAGCAGCTCGGCCCCCGGGCTAACCTACGAGCAGTACTTC.

The chain has TRBV9 and TRBJ2-7; the match to TRBD1 covers 9 bases. The CDR3 runs to 12 residues. Germline trimming cut 4 bases from V and 10 bases from J; bases unmatched to any gene: 6. Germline V gene lookup returns CDR1 SGDLS and CDR2 YYNGEE. CDR3 amino acids: CASSIGQGRQYF. DNA of the CDR3: TGTGCCAGCAGCATAGGACAGGGGAGACAGTACTTC.

The gene calls are TRBV27 and TRBJ1-5; TRBD1 might be the D (5 bases). The V gene lost 8 bases and the J gene lost 1 base, with 9 bases spanning the gap. CDR1 is MNHEY, CDR2 SMNVEV, per germline (reference sequence). The CDR3 length is 13 residues. The CDR3 nucleotides are TGTGCCAGCGGGGGGGACAGCAATCAGCCCCAGCATTTT. Its protein is CASGGDSNQPQHF.

The CDR3 loop is CATARVASGSLRNEQYF. Here the CDR3 DNA reads TGTGCCACTGCCCGGGTGGCTAGCGGGAGCCTGAGGAACGAGCAGTACTTC. V is TRBV19 and J is TRBJ2-7; the match to TRBD2 covers 10 bases. The V segment lost 10 bases and the J segment 5 bases; nucleotides outside the gene matches: 20. The CDR3 runs 17 residues. From germline, CDR1 is LNHDA and CDR2 SQIVND (reference sequence).

This clone was recorded only once. The genes are TRBV19 and TRBJ2-2; TRBD2 matches at 11 bases. This CDR3 is built from 18 residues. Germline loops: CDR1 LNHDA, CDR2 SQIVND (reference sequence). V dropped 1 base and J dropped 2; count of bases not matched to a gene: 6. CDR3 nucleotides: TGTGCCAGTAGTATAGTGGGGCTAGCGGGGGGCAACACCGGGGAGCTGTTTTTT. Its translation is CASSIVGLAGGNTGELFF.

V and J are TRBV25-1 and TRBJ2-7; the match to TRBD1 covers 7 bases. Losses at the gene ends were 3 bases for V and 2 bases for J; bases not matched to a gene: 4. Germline assignment: CDR1 MGHDK and CDR2 SYGVNS. The CDR3 is 14 amino acids. This CDR3 is CASSDHRGAYEQYF. CDR3 sequence (DNA): TGTGCCAGCAGTGACCACAGGGGAGCCTACGAGCAGTACTTC.

The chain carries TRBV4-1 and TRBJ2-5, with D perhaps matching TRBD1 (6 bases). The last part of the DNA fits TRBJ2-7 better; the J call may be wrong. The CDR3 loop spans 18 amino acids. Germline V gives CDR1 MGHRA, CDR2 YSYEKL. CDR3 sequence reads: CASSQDLVGAQGYYEQYF. CDR3 bases: TGCGCCAGCAGCCAAGATTTGGTCGGAGCACAGGGTTATTACGAGCAGTACTTC.

This chain uses TRBV10-3 with TRBJ2-7; a weak D match, TRBD2 (6 bases). The CDR3 spans 11 residues. The V and J ends lost 3 bases and 7 bases respectively, with 7 bases between them. Germline CDR1 is ENHRY and CDR2 is SYGVKD. The CDR3 reads CAISDSGEQYF. The CDR3 region has the DNA TGTGCCATCAGTGACAGCGGGGAGCAGTACTTC.